Here is one T cell receptor beta chain with its context. J gave up 8 bases and V 2 bases, and 5 bases lay outside the gene matches. The germline gives CDR1 SGHDT, CDR2 YYEEEE. The CDR3 runs to 13 residues. Original analysis: Amplification of reference gene primers provided the estimated nucleated cell counts. This table comes from immunoSEQ multiplex PCR, and its TCRdb copy is limited to in-frame clones, with some not included. Clonal size and the V and J genes are those of that table, whereas D and trimming came from the DNA. The data show approximately 250,000 clones, roughly 84% seen once. This record comes from a study of blood T cell repertoires in COVID-19. On the study more broadly: Sources were T cells, B-cell-depleted T cells, or PBMCs; the material itself was cDNA or gDNA.

The receptor comes from a woman in her thirties or forties who had recovered from COVID-19. The chain uses TRBV5-6 and TRBJ1-2; 8 bases agree with TRBD1. Sequenced: peripheral blood. Here the CDR3 reads CASSFTQGEGYTF. CDR3 nucleotide sequence: TGTGCCAGCAGCTTCACACAGGGGGAGGGCTACACCTTC.